Below are 3 T cell receptor beta chains sequenced from a single sample in a study of T-cell reconstitution after alpha-beta-depleted transplantation in children. The authors prepared the TCRbeta library with unique molecular identifiers. A single record per CDR3 protein comes from TCRdb applying MiXCR to the PCR reads. The data hold under 300,000 distinct CDR3 sequences, with around 10% observed a single time. The sample in question was peripheral blood, obtained 180 days after TCRalphabeta/CD19-depleted stem cell transplant. Source of these receptors: a male patient aged 2 to 10 who had a stem cell transplant for chronic granulomatous disease, so the T cells may come from the graft donor.

This clonotype was observed at least ten times. The chain joins TRBV7-3 to TRBJ1-3, with D tentatively TRBD1 (6 bases). The CDR3 has 16 residues. Germline CDR1 reads SGHTA; CDR2 reads FQGTGA. V shed 2 bases and J shed 0 bases, with 11 bases lying between them. CDR3 DNA sequence: TGTGCCAGCAGCTTAGCAGGGGCCAGCTCTGGAAACACCATATATTTT. As protein: CASSLAGASSGNTIYF.

At least ten counts were recorded for this clonotype. This chain links TRBV9 with TRBJ2-3, with 7 bases aligning to TRBD2. V lost 5 bases and J lost 6; bases outside the gene matches: 3. The V gene's germline CDR1 is SGDLS and CDR2 YYNGEE. CDR3 length: 12 residues. This CDR3 reads CASSVGGDTQYF. The CDR3, as DNA: TGTGCCAGCAGTGTGGGGGGGGATACGCAGTATTTT.

This clonotype was observed many times. The V gene is TRBV5-1, the J gene TRBJ2-7, with a possible D match to TRBD2 (6 bases). Germline-derived CDR1 and CDR2 are SGHRS and YFSETQ. The germline V and J ends were trimmed by 6 bases and 5 bases, with 18 bases remaining between them. CDR3 size: 14 residues. The chain's CDR3 is CASKPHGTFHEQYF. Written as DNA, the CDR3 is TGCGCCAGCAAACCTCACGGGACTTTTCACGAGCAGTACTTC.